This is a list of T cell receptor beta chains from one sample in a study of blood T cell repertoires in COVID-19. TCRdb keeps only in-frame clones here, not all; method: immunoSEQ multiplex PCR. The sample has roughly 100,000 clones, 88% seen once. Sequencing was performed on peripheral blood. The receptor source for this set is an elderly woman with active COVID-19. CDR3s include the opening cysteine and the closing phenylalanine or tryptophan. Each record gives: D gene, clone size, J gene, V gene, CDR3 DNA, CDR3 protein. A D gene is named only where the DNA matches it firmly. Only part of the rows carry a size: once, few, many, or a class if the clone is expanded.

d_call: NA
clone_size: NA
j_call: TRBJ2-7
v_call: TRBV6-2/TRBV6-3
cdr3_nt: TGTGCCAGCAGTTATGACGACAGGACCTACGAGCAGTACTTC
cdr3_aa: CASSYDDRTYEQYF

d_call: NA
clone_size: NA
j_call: TRBJ2-1
v_call: TRBV9
cdr3_nt: TGTGCCAGCAGCGTAGGTTCAGGTTACAATGAGCAGTTCTTC
cdr3_aa: CASSVGSGYNEQFF

d_call: TRBD2
clone_size: NA
j_call: TRBJ2-3
v_call: TRBV11-2
cdr3_nt: TGTGCCAGCGTCTTCAGCGGGAGTACAGATACGCAGTATTTT
cdr3_aa: CASVFSGSTDTQYF

d_call: TRBD2
clone_size: NA
j_call: TRBJ2-3
v_call: TRBV19
cdr3_nt: TGTGCCAGTAGCCGTGAGGGAGGGGCGGGAGATACGCAGTATTTT
cdr3_aa: CASSREGGAGDTQYF

d_call: TRBD2
clone_size: NA
j_call: TRBJ2-5
v_call: TRBV5-1
cdr3_nt: TGCGCCAGCATACGACTAGCGGGGGGATCCCAAGAGACCCAGTACTTC
cdr3_aa: CASIRLAGGSQETQYF

d_call: TRBD2
clone_size: once
j_call: TRBJ2-7
v_call: TRBV19
cdr3_nt: TGTGCCAGTAGTATATATGCTTCCTCTACTTTTCTAGCGGGAGTACCAAACGAGCAGTACTTC
cdr3_aa: CASSIYASSTFLAGVPNEQYF

d_call: NA
clone_size: once
j_call: TRBJ2-1
v_call: TRBV5-6
cdr3_nt: TGTGCCAGCAGCTCCGGACTATTCTCCTACAATGAGCAGTTCTTC
cdr3_aa: CASSSGLFSYNEQFF

d_call: TRBD1
clone_size: once
j_call: TRBJ2-1
v_call: TRBV18
cdr3_nt: TGTGCCAGCTCACCATGGGGACAGGGCTCCTACAATGAGCAGTTCTTC
cdr3_aa: CASSPWGQGSYNEQFF

d_call: NA
clone_size: NA
j_call: TRBJ2-5
v_call: TRBV11-1
cdr3_nt: TGTGCCAGCAGCTTAGCGGGGCAGGTTCTGGAGACCCAGTACTTC
cdr3_aa: CASSLAGQVLETQYF

d_call: TRBD2
clone_size: NA
j_call: TRBJ2-2
v_call: TRBV7-9
cdr3_nt: TGTGCCAGCAGCTTAGGCGGGAGTTATACCGGGGAGCTGTTTTTT
cdr3_aa: CASSLGGSYTGELFF

d_call: NA
clone_size: NA
j_call: TRBJ2-6
v_call: TRBV21-1
cdr3_nt: TGTGCCAGCAGCAAAAGCGGGCAGGTGAACTCTGGGGCCAACGTCCTGACTTTC
cdr3_aa: CASSKSGQVNSGANVLTF

d_call: TRBD2
clone_size: NA
j_call: TRBJ2-3
v_call: TRBV7-2
cdr3_nt: TGTGCCAGCAGCTTAGCGGCGGGAGGAACAGATACGCAGTATTTT
cdr3_aa: CASSLAAGGTDTQYF

d_call: NA
clone_size: NA
j_call: TRBJ2-7
v_call: TRBV27
cdr3_nt: TGTGCCAGCAGTTCAATAGGGGGTAGCTCCTACGAGCAGTACTTC
cdr3_aa: CASSSIGGSSYEQYF

d_call: TRBD1
clone_size: NA
j_call: TRBJ1-1
v_call: TRBV19
cdr3_nt: TGTGCCAGTAGTATGGGTCGACAGGGGGATACTGAAGCTTTCTTT
cdr3_aa: CASSMGRQGDTEAFF

d_call: NA
clone_size: NA
j_call: TRBJ2-6
v_call: TRBV11-2
cdr3_nt: TGTGCCAGCAGCCGGTCTGGGGCCAACGTCCTGACTTTC
cdr3_aa: CASSRSGANVLTF

d_call: NA
clone_size: NA
j_call: TRBJ2-1
v_call: TRBV3-1/TRBV3-2
cdr3_nt: TGTGCCAGCAGCCCTCCCCCGGCGGGGATGGGAAATACCGATGAGCAGTTCTTC
cdr3_aa: CASSPPPAGMGNTDEQFF

d_call: TRBD1
clone_size: NA
j_call: TRBJ1-2
v_call: TRBV19
cdr3_nt: TGTGCCAGTAGTATAGACCGACAGGGCGGGGATGGCTACACCTTC
cdr3_aa: CASSIDRQGGDGYTF

d_call: TRBD1
clone_size: NA
j_call: TRBJ1-3
v_call: TRBV28
cdr3_nt: TGTGCCAGCATCAAACAGGGGCCCGGAAACACCATATATTTT
cdr3_aa: CASIKQGPGNTIYF

d_call: NA
clone_size: few
j_call: TRBJ2-7
v_call: TRBV19
cdr3_nt: TGTGCCAGTAGTATTAATCAGGGGCCCTACGAGCAGTACTTC
cdr3_aa: CASSINQGPYEQYF

d_call: NA
clone_size: few
j_call: TRBJ2-2
v_call: TRBV4-1
cdr3_nt: TGCGCCAGCAGCCAAGAATCGTATTATTCCGGGGAGCTGTTTTTT
cdr3_aa: CASSQESYYSGELFF

d_call: NA
clone_size: NA
j_call: TRBJ2-1
v_call: TRBV7-9
cdr3_nt: TGTGCCAGCAGCTTAGGGCCGGGTTCGGAGCAGTTCTTC
cdr3_aa: CASSLGPGSEQFF

d_call: TRBD1
clone_size: few
j_call: TRBJ1-1
v_call: TRBV5-1
cdr3_nt: TGCGCCAGCAGCTCAGGACAGGGCGGGTACACTGAAGCTTTCTTT
cdr3_aa: CASSSGQGGYTEAFF

d_call: NA
clone_size: NA
j_call: TRBJ1-4
v_call: TRBV6-1
cdr3_nt: TGTGCCAGCAGTGAACAGGGGATGGCTAATGAAAAACTGTTTTTT
cdr3_aa: CASSEQGMANEKLFF

d_call: NA
clone_size: NA
j_call: TRBJ1-1
v_call: TRBV6-1
cdr3_nt: TGTGCCAGCAGTGAAGGGCGGGTCTTTGCTTTCTTT
cdr3_aa: CASSEGRVFAFF

d_call: TRBD2
clone_size: NA
j_call: TRBJ2-5
v_call: TRBV6-2/TRBV6-3
cdr3_nt: TGTGCCAGCAGTTACAGACTAGCGGGAGAGGGAGAGACCCAGTACTTC
cdr3_aa: CASSYRLAGEGETQYF

d_call: TRBD2
clone_size: NA
j_call: TRBJ2-1
v_call: TRBV6-2/TRBV6-3
cdr3_nt: TGTGCCAGCAGTCCGTTCGGAGCGGGAGGCTCCAATGAGCAGTTCTTC
cdr3_aa: CASSPFGAGGSNEQFF

d_call: NA
clone_size: NA
j_call: TRBJ2-5
v_call: TRBV11-2
cdr3_nt: TGTGCCAGCAGCCGGTTTGGACAGCTCCAAGAGACCCAGTACTTC
cdr3_aa: CASSRFGQLQETQYF

d_call: NA
clone_size: NA
j_call: TRBJ1-2
v_call: TRBV4-3
cdr3_nt: TGCGCCAGCAGCCAAGATCCCGGGGGGGAAGGCTACACCTTC
cdr3_aa: CASSQDPGGEGYTF

d_call: NA
clone_size: NA
j_call: TRBJ1-2
v_call: TRBV20-1
cdr3_nt: TGCAGTGCCACCCGCGATGGCTACACCTTC
cdr3_aa: CSATRDGYTF

d_call: NA
clone_size: NA
j_call: TRBJ2-3
v_call: TRBV7-6
cdr3_nt: TGTGCCAGCAGTTCTGGGACTAGCACAGATACGCAGTATTTT
cdr3_aa: CASSSGTSTDTQYF

d_call: NA
clone_size: NA
j_call: TRBJ1-2
v_call: TRBV2
cdr3_nt: TGTGCCAGCAGTGAAGGGCTAGGCTATGGCTACACCTTC
cdr3_aa: CASSEGLGYGYTF

d_call: NA
clone_size: NA
j_call: TRBJ1-1
v_call: TRBV5-4
cdr3_nt: TGTGCCAGCAGCTTGTCCTGGACAGAGAACACTGAAGCTTTCTTT
cdr3_aa: CASSLSWTENTEAFF

d_call: NA
clone_size: NA
j_call: TRBJ2-6
v_call: TRBV27
cdr3_nt: TGTGCCAGCAGTTTAGTGGGGCTAACTGGGGCCAACGTCCTGACTTTC
cdr3_aa: CASSLVGLTGANVLTF

d_call: TRBD1
clone_size: once
j_call: TRBJ2-4
v_call: TRBV15
cdr3_nt: TGTGCCACCAGCACCGTCTCAGGGGGAAACATTCAGTACTTC
cdr3_aa: CATSTVSGGNIQYF

d_call: NA
clone_size: NA
j_call: TRBJ2-1
v_call: TRBV3-1/TRBV3-2
cdr3_nt: TGTGCCAGCAGCCCCGGGGGTGGGGGTGCTTACAATGAGCAGTTCTTC
cdr3_aa: CASSPGGGGAYNEQFF

d_call: NA
clone_size: NA
j_call: TRBJ1-4
v_call: TRBV5-1
cdr3_nt: TGCGCCAGCAGCTCGGACAGTACGAATGAAAAACTGTTTTTT
cdr3_aa: CASSSDSTNEKLFF

d_call: NA
clone_size: NA
j_call: TRBJ2-1
v_call: TRBV27
cdr3_nt: TGTGCCAGCAGTTCGACTATTCCCCCGGGGTACAATGAGCAGTTCTTC
cdr3_aa: CASSSTIPPGYNEQFF

d_call: NA
clone_size: NA
j_call: TRBJ2-2
v_call: TRBV7-2
cdr3_nt: TGTGCCAGCAGCGCAGGGGGGCCCTCGGGCGGGGAGCTGTTTTTT
cdr3_aa: CASSAGGPSGGELFF

d_call: TRBD1
clone_size: NA
j_call: TRBJ2-7
v_call: TRBV3-1/TRBV3-2
cdr3_nt: TGTGCCAGCAGCCGATCAGGACAGGGGGCAGACTACGAGCAGTACTTC
cdr3_aa: CASSRSGQGADYEQYF

d_call: NA
clone_size: NA
j_call: TRBJ1-4
v_call: TRBV25-1
cdr3_nt: TGTGCCCCCCTTCGGGGATTCAAGCGAGGGGAAAAACTGTTTTTT
cdr3_aa: CAPLRGFKRGEKLFF

d_call: NA
clone_size: NA
j_call: TRBJ2-3
v_call: TRBV25-1
cdr3_nt: TGTGCCAGCCGACCTCAGGGTCCGGATACGCAGTATTTT
cdr3_aa: CASRPQGPDTQYF

d_call: TRBD1
clone_size: NA
j_call: TRBJ2-7
v_call: TRBV6-5
cdr3_nt: TGTGCCAGCAGTTTCGAGACAGGGTGGTACGAGCAGTACTTC
cdr3_aa: CASSFETGWYEQYF